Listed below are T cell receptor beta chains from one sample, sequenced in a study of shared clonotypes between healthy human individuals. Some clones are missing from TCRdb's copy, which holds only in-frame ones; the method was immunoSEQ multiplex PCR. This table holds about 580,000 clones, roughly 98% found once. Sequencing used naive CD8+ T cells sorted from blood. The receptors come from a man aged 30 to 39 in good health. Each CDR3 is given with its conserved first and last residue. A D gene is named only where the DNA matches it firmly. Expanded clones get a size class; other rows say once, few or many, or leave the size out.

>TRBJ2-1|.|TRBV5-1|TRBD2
CASSSGTTAAGLNEQFF
TGCGCCAGCAGCAGCGGGACTACCGCGGCGGGTCTGAATGAGCAGTTCTTC
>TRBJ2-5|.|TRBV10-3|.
CAISESPMETQYF
TGTGCCATCAGTGAGTCCCCAATGGAGACCCAGTACTTC
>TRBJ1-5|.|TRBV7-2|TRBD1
CASSLGLTGGNQPQHF
TGTGCCAGCAGCTTAGGATTGACAGGGGGCAATCAGCCCCAGCATTTT
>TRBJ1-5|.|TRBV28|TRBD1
CASSLTGVVQPQHF
TGTGCCAGCAGTTTAACAGGGGTTGTTCAGCCCCAGCATTTT
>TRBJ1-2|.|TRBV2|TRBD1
CASSDPGQGGDGYTF
TGTGCCAGCAGTGACCCAGGACAGGGGGGTGATGGCTACACCTTC
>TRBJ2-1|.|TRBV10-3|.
CAISESSNEQFF
TGTGCCATCAGTGAGTCCAGCAATGAGCAGTTCTTC
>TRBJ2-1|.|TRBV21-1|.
CASSLPRGSEQFF
TGTGCCAGCAGCTTACCAAGGGGCTCTGAGCAGTTCTTC
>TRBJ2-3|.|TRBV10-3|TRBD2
CAIRGTSGSRAVTDTQYF
TGTGCCATCAGGGGGACTAGCGGCTCGAGAGCGGTCACAGATACGCAGTATTTT
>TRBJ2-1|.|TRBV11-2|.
CASSLGREGRRSTEQFF
TGTGCCAGCAGCTTAGGACGCGAGGGCCGACGGAGCACTGAGCAGTTCTTC
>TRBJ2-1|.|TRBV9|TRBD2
CASSVATSGKFDEQFF
TGTGCCAGCAGCGTAGCCACTAGCGGGAAATTCGATGAGCAGTTCTTC
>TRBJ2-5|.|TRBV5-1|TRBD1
CASSYRTGAQETQYF
TGCGCCAGCAGCTATAGGACAGGGGCGCAAGAGACCCAGTACTTC
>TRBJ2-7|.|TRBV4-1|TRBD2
CASSLVAGGNEQYF
TGCGCCAGCAGCCTGGTAGCGGGAGGAAACGAGCAGTACTTC
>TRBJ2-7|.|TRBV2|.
CASRGRYYEQYF
TGTGCCAGCAGGGGACGGTACTACGAGCAGTACTTC
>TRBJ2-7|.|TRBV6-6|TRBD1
CASSRDRATYEQYF
TGTGCCAGCAGTCGGGACAGGGCAACCTACGAGCAGTACTTC
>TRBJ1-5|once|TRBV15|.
CATSTYRDGTLPQHF
TGTGCCACCAGCACATACCGGGACGGCACCCTTCCCCAGCATTTT
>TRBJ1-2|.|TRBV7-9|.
CASSPTVGYGYTF
TGTGCCAGCAGCCCGACTGTGGGATATGGCTACACCTTC
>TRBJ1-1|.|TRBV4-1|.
CASSHPRAYTEAFF
TGCGCCAGCAGCCACCCCAGAGCGTACACTGAAGCTTTCTTT
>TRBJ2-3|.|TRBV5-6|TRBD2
CASSFTSGREDTQYF
TGTGCCAGCAGCTTTACTAGCGGGAGGGAAGATACGCAGTATTTT
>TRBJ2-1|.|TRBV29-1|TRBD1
CSVRGTGGLNEQFF
TGCAGCGTCCGGGGGACAGGGGGTCTCAATGAGCAGTTCTTC
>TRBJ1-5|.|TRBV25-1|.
CASSDISWDQPQHF
TGTGCCAGCAGTGATATATCTTGGGATCAGCCCCAGCATTTT
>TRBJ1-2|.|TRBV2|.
CASSSKKTVVHGYTF
TGTGCCAGCAGCTCCAAGAAGACGGTGGTCCATGGCTACACCTTC
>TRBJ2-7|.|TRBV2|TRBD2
CASRGTISYEQYF
TGTGCCAGCAGGGGGACTATCTCCTACGAGCAGTACTTC
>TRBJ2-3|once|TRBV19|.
CASSITRHHTDTQYF
TGTGCCAGTAGTATCACCCGGCACCACACAGATACGCAGTATTTT
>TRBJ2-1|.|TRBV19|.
CASSLFLYNEQFF
TGTGCCAGTAGCCTTTTCCTATACAATGAGCAGTTCTTC
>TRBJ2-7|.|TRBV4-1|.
CASSPRVGSPYEQYF
TGCGCCAGCAGCCCCCGAGTGGGCTCCCCCTACGAGCAGTACTTC
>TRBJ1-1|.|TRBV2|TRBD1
CASQGQGAPNTEAFF
TGTGCCAGCCAAGGACAGGGGGCGCCGAACACTGAAGCTTTCTTT
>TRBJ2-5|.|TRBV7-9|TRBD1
CASSRIDRGQETQYF
TGTGCCAGCAGCCGGATCGACAGGGGCCAAGAGACCCAGTACTTC
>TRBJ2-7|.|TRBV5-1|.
CASSLAQAAYEQYF
TGCGCCAGCAGCTTGGCTCAGGCCGCCTACGAGCAGTACTTC
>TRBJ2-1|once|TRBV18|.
CASSPQTSVGGQFF
TGTGCCAGCTCGCCACAAACCTCAGTAGGAGGGCAGTTCTTC
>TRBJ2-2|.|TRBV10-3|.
CAISESGQVERTGELFF
TGTGCCATCAGTGAGTCGGGTCAGGTCGAGAGGACCGGGGAGCTGTTTTTT
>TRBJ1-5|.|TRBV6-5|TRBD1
CASSQRTGRNQPQHF
TGTGCCAGCAGTCAACGGACAGGGAGGAATCAGCCCCAGCATTTT
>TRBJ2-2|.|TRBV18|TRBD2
CASSPVTSGTYTGELFF
TGTGCCAGCTCACCCGTGACTAGCGGGACGTACACCGGGGAGCTGTTTTTT
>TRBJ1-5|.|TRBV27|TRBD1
CASSLAGGSNQPQHF
TGTGCCAGCAGTTTGGCAGGGGGTTCCAATCAGCCCCAGCATTTT
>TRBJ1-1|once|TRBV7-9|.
CASSLEAANTEAFF
TGTGCCAGCAGCTTAGAGGCTGCCAACACTGAAGCTTTCTTT
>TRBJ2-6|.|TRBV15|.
CATSRESTGANVLTF
TGTGCCACCAGCAGAGAGTCTACCGGGGCCAACGTCCTGACTTTC
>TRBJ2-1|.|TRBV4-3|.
CASSRTRWNEQFF
TGCGCCAGCAGCCGAACTCGGTGGAATGAGCAGTTCTTC
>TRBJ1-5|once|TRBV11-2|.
CASSPWGNQPQHF
TGTGCCAGCAGCCCCTGGGGCAATCAGCCCCAGCATTTT
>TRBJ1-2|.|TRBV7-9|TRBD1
CASSYTGGGSNGYTF
TGTGCCAGCAGCTACACAGGGGGCGGTAGTAATGGCTACACCTTC
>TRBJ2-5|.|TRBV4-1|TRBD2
CASSQVLSGGPRETQYF
TGCGCCAGCAGCCAAGTATTATCGGGAGGGCCGCGGGAGACCCAGTACTTC
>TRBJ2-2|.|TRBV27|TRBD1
CATTGGGAGELFF
TGTGCCACCACAGGGGGTGGGGCCGGGGAGCTGTTTTTT
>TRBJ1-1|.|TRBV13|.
CASAQGRNTEAFF
TGTGCCAGCGCACAGGGAAGGAACACTGAAGCTTTCTTT
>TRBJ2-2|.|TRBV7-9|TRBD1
CASSPDRGQAGELFF
TGTGCCAGCAGCCCGGACAGGGGGCAAGCCGGGGAGCTGTTTTTT
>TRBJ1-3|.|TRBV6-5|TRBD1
CASRRQGSGNTIYF
TGTGCCAGCAGGAGACAGGGGTCTGGAAACACCATATATTTT
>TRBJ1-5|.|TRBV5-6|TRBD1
CASSLGTGVQPQHF
TGTGCCAGCAGCTTGGGGACAGGGGTTCAGCCCCAGCATTTT
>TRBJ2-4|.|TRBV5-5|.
CASSLWSRVGDIQYF
TGTGCCAGCAGCTTGTGGTCAAGAGTGGGAGACATTCAGTACTTC
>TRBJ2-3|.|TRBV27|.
CASSFLGDADTQYF
TGTGCCAGCAGTTTCTTAGGGGATGCAGATACGCAGTATTTT
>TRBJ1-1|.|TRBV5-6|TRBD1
CASSLGPGQREAFF
TGTGCCAGCAGCTTGGGACCGGGACAGCGCGAAGCTTTCTTT
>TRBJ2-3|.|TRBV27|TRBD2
CASSTLAGSSTDTQYF
TGTGCCAGCAGTACCCTAGCGGGAAGCAGCACAGATACGCAGTATTTT
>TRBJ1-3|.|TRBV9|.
CASSVRAHSGNTIYF
TGTGCCAGCAGCGTGCGGGCTCACTCTGGAAACACCATATATTTT
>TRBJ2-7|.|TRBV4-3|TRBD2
CASSQGGLAGDEQYF
TGCGCCAGCAGCCAGGGAGGCCTAGCGGGAGACGAGCAGTACTTC
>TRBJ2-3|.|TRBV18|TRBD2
CASSPGGPREVRDTQYF
TGTGCCAGCTCACCTGGGGGTCCGCGGGAGGTGAGAGATACGCAGTATTTT
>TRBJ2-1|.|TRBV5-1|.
CASSWTLNEQFF
TGCGCCAGCAGCTGGACTCTCAATGAGCAGTTCTTC
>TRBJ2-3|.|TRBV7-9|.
CAWGTDTQYF
TGTGCCTGGGGCACAGATACGCAGTATTTT
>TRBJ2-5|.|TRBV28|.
CASSLGLKETQYF
TGTGCCAGCAGTTTGGGACTGAAAGAGACCCAGTACTTC
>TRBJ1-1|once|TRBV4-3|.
CASSQASGGNTEAFF
TGCGCCAGCAGCCAAGCCTCCGGGGGAAACACTGAAGCTTTCTTT
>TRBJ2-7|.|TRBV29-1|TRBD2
CSAGSMAGGLGVTGVQYF
TGCAGCGCTGGTAGTATGGCGGGAGGGCTGGGGGTCACTGGTGTGCAGTACTTC
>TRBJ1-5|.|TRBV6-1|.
CASSEFLGNQPQHF
TGTGCCAGCAGTGAATTCTTGGGTAATCAGCCCCAGCATTTT
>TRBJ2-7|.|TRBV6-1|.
CASSDGDEQYF
TGTGCCAGCAGTGATGGGGACGAGCAGTACTTC
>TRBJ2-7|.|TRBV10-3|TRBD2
CAISAAVLAGVGEQYF
TGTGCCATCAGTGCAGCAGTACTAGCGGGAGTAGGCGAGCAGTACTTC
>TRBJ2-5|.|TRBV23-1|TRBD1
CASSQSPRGGQGEQETQYF
TGCGCCAGCAGTCAATCGCCTCGTGGGGGACAGGGCGAACAAGAGACCCAGTACTTC